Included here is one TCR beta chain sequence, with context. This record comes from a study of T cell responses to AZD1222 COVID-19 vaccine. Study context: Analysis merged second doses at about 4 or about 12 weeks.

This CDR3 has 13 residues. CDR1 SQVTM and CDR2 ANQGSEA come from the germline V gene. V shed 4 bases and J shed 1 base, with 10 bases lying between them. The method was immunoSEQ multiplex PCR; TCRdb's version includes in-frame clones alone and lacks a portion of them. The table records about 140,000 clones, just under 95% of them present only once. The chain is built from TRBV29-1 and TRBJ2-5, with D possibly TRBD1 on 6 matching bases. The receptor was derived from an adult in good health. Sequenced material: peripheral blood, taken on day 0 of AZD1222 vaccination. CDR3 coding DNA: TGCAGCGTTGGAACAGGGCTCCAAGAGACCCAGTACTTC. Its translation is CSVGTGLQETQYF.